The present T cell receptor (beta chain) was sequenced within a study of blood T cell repertoires in COVID-19. Across the study: Whether acute or convalescent, the COVID-19 samples came from the United States, Italy and Spain. PBMCs, B-cell-depleted T cells, or T cells were the source of the cDNA or gDNA that made up the material.

This CDR3 has 14 residues. The germline V gene encodes CDR1 LNHDA and CDR2 SQIVND (reference sequence). With 5 bases clipped from V and 4 bases from J, the junction kept 6 bases outside the gene matches. Original processing notes: Reference gene primer amplification gave estimated nucleated cell counts. Sequenced by immunoSEQ multiplex PCR; TCRdb stores in-frame clones only, minus some. For V, J and clone size, that table is used; D and trimming come from the DNA. Of 400,000 to 500,000 clones listed, roughly 90% were seen once; the top ten hold 1.4%. This chain uses TRBV19 with TRBJ2-7, with 9 bases lining up with TRBD2. The sequencing input was peripheral blood. The clonotype comes from a woman between 25 and 40 years old with active or convalescent COVID-19. As DNA, the CDR3 is TGTGCCAGTAGTGCGGGGACTAGCTTTTACGAGCAGTACTTC. Translating it yields CASSAGTSFYEQYF.